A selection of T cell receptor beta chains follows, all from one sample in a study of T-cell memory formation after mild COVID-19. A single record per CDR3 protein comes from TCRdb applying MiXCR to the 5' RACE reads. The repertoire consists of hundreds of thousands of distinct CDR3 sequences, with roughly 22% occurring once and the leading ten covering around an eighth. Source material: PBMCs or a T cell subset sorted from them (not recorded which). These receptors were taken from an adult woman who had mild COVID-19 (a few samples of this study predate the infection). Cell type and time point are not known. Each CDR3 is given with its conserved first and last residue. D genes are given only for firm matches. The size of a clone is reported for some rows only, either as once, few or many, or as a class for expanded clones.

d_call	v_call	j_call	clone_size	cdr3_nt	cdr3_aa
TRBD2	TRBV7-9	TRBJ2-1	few	TGTGCCAGCAGCTACAGACTAGCGGAGATCAATGAGCAGTTCTTC	CASSYRLAEINEQFF
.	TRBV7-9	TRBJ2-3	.	TGTGCCAGCAGCTTAGTGGGGACTCTCACAGATACGCAGTATTTT	CASSLVGTLTDTQYF
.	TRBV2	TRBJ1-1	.	TGTGCCAGCAGTGATGCTCTTAAGAACACTGAAGCTTTCTTT	CASSDALKNTEAFF
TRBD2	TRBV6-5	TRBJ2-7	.	TGTGCCAGCAGTCGCAGCCAGGGACTAGTATTTGACGAGCAGTACTTC	CASSRSQGLVFDEQYF
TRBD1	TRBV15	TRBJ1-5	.	TGTGCCACCAGCATCGGGTATGGAGGGGATCAGGGGGGAAATCAGCCCCAGCATTTT	CATSIGYGGDQGGNQPQHF
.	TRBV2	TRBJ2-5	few	TGTGCCAGCATCCGGTCATATGGAGAGACCCAGTACTTC	CASIRSYGETQYF
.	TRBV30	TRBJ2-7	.	TGTGCCTGGAGTGTATGGTGGACGAGCGAGCAGTACTTC	CAWSVWWTSEQYF
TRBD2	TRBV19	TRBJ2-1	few	TGTGCCAGTAGTACAATAGCGGGACTTTCGTACAATGAGCAGTTCTTC	CASSTIAGLSYNEQFF
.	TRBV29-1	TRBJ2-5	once	TGCAGCTTTACAGGACAGAACCGAGAGACCCAGTACTTC	CSFTGQNRETQYF
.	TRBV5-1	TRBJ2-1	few	TGCGCCAGCAGCTTTAGAGGGGTCGATGAGCAGTTCTTC	CASSFRGVDEQFF
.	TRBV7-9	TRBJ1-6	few	TGTGCCAGCAGCTTGCCGGCGGAAGGGGGGTCACCCCTCCACTTT	CASSLPAEGGSPLHF
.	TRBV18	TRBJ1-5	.	TGTGCCAGCTCACCGAGGCAACAGGGTAGCAATCAGCCCCAGCATTTT	CASSPRQQGSNQPQHF
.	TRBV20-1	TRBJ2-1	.	TGCAGTGCTAGTAAGGGAGCGGCTAGCTCCTACAATGAGCAGTTCTTC	CSASKGAASSYNEQFF
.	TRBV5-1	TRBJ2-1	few	TGCGCCAGCAGCTTGGAAACTAGCCCCAATGAGCAGTTCTTC	CASSLETSPNEQFF
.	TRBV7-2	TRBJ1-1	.	TGTGCCAGCAGCTTATATGTGAACACTGAAGCTTTCTTT	CASSLYVNTEAFF
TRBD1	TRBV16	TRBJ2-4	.	TGTGCCAGCAGCCCAGGGGGAAACATTCAGTACTTC	CASSPGGNIQYF
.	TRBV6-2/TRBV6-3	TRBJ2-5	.	TGTGCCAGCAGTCCCCCCGGAGTAGCTCAAGAGACCCAGTACTTC	CASSPPGVAQETQYF
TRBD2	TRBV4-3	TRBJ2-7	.	TGCGCCAGCAGCCAAGATCTAGGACTAGCGGGAGCTTTCTCCTACGAGCAGTACTTC	CASSQDLGLAGAFSYEQYF
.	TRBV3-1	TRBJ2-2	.	TGTGCCAGCGCTGAATACGGGGAGCTGTTTTTT	CASAEYGELFF
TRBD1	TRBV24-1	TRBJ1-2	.	TGTGCCACCAGTGATTCCGGGACAGTGGGATCTAACTATGGCTACACCTTC	CATSDSGTVGSNYGYTF
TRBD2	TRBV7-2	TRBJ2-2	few	TGTGCCAGCAGTTTTCCCGGGTTAGCGGGAGGGGTCACCGGGGAGCTGTTTTTT	CASSFPGLAGGVTGELFF
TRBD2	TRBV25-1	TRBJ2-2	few	TGTGCCAGCACTGACGCCGGGACTAGCGGGGCCGGGGAGCTGTTTTTT	CASTDAGTSGAGELFF
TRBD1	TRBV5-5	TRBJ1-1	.	TGTGCCAGCAGCTTGAGGGGACAGGCGAACACTGAAGCTTTCTTT	CASSLRGQANTEAFF
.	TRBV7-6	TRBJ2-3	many	TGTGCCAGCAGCCCAGGGCCCGCAGATACGCAGTATTTT	CASSPGPADTQYF
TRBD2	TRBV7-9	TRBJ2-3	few	TGTGCCAGCAGCACTCCGGGACTAGGGTTCACAGATACGCAGTATTTT	CASSTPGLGFTDTQYF
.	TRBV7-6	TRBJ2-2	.	TGTGCCAGCAGCTTAGTAGGTTACAGTTCGAACACCGGGGAGCTGTTTTTT	CASSLVGYSSNTGELFF
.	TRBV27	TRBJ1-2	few	TGTGCCAGCACCAAACGTGGGGGCCATGGCTACACCTTC	CASTKRGGHGYTF
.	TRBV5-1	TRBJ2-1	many	TGCGCCAGCAGCTTGGGAGGGCTCCCCTACAATGAGCAGTTCTTC	CASSLGGLPYNEQFF
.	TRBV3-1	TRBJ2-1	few	TGTGCCAGCAGACCCTCGACTAGTAAGAATGAGCAGTTCTTC	CASRPSTSKNEQFF
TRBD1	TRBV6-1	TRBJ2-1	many	TGTGCCAGCAGCAGGACAGGACGCTCCTACAATGAGCAGTTCTTC	CASSRTGRSYNEQFF
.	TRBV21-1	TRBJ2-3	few	TGTGCCAGCAGCAAGGGCGGGGGGGCCCCAGATACGCAGTATTTT	CASSKGGGAPDTQYF
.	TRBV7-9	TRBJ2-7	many	TGTGCCAGCAGCCTCGGACAGTACGAGCAGTACTTC	CASSLGQYEQYF
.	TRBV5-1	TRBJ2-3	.	TGCGCCAGCAGCTCCGGGACACCGATCACAGATACGCAGTATTTT	CASSSGTPITDTQYF
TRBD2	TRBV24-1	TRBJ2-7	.	TGTGCCACCAGTGTTGGTAGCGGGAGGAAGTACGAGCAGTACTTC	CATSVGSGRKYEQYF
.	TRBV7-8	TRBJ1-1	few	TGTGCCAGCAGCTTAGTTCGGGGGGTGGACACTGAAGCTTTCTTT	CASSLVRGVDTEAFF
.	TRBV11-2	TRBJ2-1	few	TGTGCCAGCAGGCCCGCGTGGAGAGGGCTCGATGAGCAGTTCTTC	CASRPAWRGLDEQFF
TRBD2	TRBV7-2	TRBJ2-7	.	TGTGCCAGCAGCTTGACTAGCGGGAGGGGATACGAGCAGTACTTC	CASSLTSGRGYEQYF
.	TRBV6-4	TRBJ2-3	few	TGTGCCAGCAGTGAAGATGAGGCTGCACCTAACACAGATACGCAGTATTTT	CASSEDEAAPNTDTQYF
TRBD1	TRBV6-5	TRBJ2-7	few	TGTGCCAGCAGGCGCTATGGGACAGGAGATTCCTACGAGCAGTACTTC	CASRRYGTGDSYEQYF
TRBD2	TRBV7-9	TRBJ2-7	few	TGTGCCAGCAGCTTATCGCTAGCGGGAGAAGAAGAACGCTACGAGCAGTACTTC	CASSLSLAGEEERYEQYF
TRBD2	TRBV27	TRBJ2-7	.	TGTGCCAGCAGTCTCGGACACAGCGGGAGGGCCTACGAGCAGTACTTC	CASSLGHSGRAYEQYF
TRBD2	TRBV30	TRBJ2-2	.	TGTGCCTGGAGTGTACCTAGCGGGGGTTACACCGGGGAGCTGTTTTTT	CAWSVPSGGYTGELFF
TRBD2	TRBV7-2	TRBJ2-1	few	TGTGCCAGCAGCTCAAGGATGGGACTAGCGGAACACAATGAGCAGTTCTTC	CASSSRMGLAEHNEQFF
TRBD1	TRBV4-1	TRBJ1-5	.	TGCGCCAGCAGCCAAGCCCCTTTATCCCGGACAGGGAATCAGCCCCAGCATTTT	CASSQAPLSRTGNQPQHF
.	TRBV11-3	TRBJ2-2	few	TGTGCCAGCAGCAAAGGGGGTAGCGTGGCCGGGGAGCTGTTTTTT	CASSKGGSVAGELFF
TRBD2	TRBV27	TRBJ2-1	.	TGTGCCAGCAGTTTATCGAGCGGGAGGGGATACAATGAGCAGTTCTTC	CASSLSSGRGYNEQFF
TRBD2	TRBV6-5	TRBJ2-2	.	TGTGCCAGCAGTCCGGGACTAGCGCTCGGGGAGCTGTTTTTT	CASSPGLALGELFF
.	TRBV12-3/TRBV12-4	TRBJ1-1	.	TGTGCCAGCAGCATCGGGGTAGAAGCTTTCTTT	CASSIGVEAFF
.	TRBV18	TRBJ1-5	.	TGTGCCAGCTCTCAGAGCAATCAGCCCCAGCATTTT	CASSQSNQPQHF
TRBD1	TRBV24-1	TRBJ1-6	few	TGTGCCACCAGTGATTCCGAAATGAAGACAGGGGGCGCATATTCACCCCTCCACTTT	CATSDSEMKTGGAYSPLHF